This is a list of T cell receptor beta chains from one sample in a study of T cells expressing NK-cell markers. TCRdb re-called the 5' RACE reads, yielding one record per CDR3 amino acid sequence without DNA. Its clone listing holds around 550,000 distinct CDR3 sequences. Sequencing input: blood T cells: a sorted CD56 or NKG2C T cell subset, CD4+ or CD8+ T cells, or bulk PBMC T cells (not recorded which). The source of these receptors is a man between 18 and 29 years old in good health. CDR3s include the opening cysteine and the closing phenylalanine or tryptophan.

J | V | CDR3
TRBJ2-1 | TRBV27 | CATTPLAAPWNEQFF
TRBJ2-5 | TRBV24-1 | CATSEGTGGGETQYF
TRBJ2-1 | TRBV28 | CASREGTGYLNEQFF
TRBJ1-6 | TRBV7-2 | CASSLESQPDSPLHF
TRBJ1-3 | TRBV19 | CASSIPGQGAYTIYF
TRBJ2-2 | TRBV7-8 | CASSLGGTGFLAGELFF
TRBJ2-5 | TRBV5-1 | CASSLAISLSIGETQYF
TRBJ2-1 | TRBV27 | CASSGEQGFAYNEQFF
TRBJ2-7 | TRBV28 | CASSLDPSGSSSYEQYF
TRBJ1-1 | TRBV28 | CASSPSLGTGTEAFF
TRBJ2-5 | TRBV28 | CASRASGQETQYF
TRBJ1-5 | TRBV27 | CASSFLGGSPTPDQPQHF
TRBJ1-1 | TRBV29-1 | CSVQMMRGSEAFF
TRBJ2-3 | TRBV20-1 | CSARPLWEGRDTQYF
TRBJ2-3 | TRBV28 | CASRDPSDTQYF
TRBJ1-5 | TRBV20-1 | CSARGDRNYSNQPQHF
TRBJ2-3 | TRBV25-1 | CASSESLGGLAGQWVMSDTQYF
TRBJ2-1 | TRBV10-3 | CAISESSGLANEQFF
TRBJ2-3 | TRBV12-3/TRBV12-4 | CASSLARTSLWTDTQYF
TRBJ2-1 | TRBV19 | CASSLGAASGRREQFF
TRBJ2-7 | TRBV20-1 | CSARDPQGPSSYEQYF
TRBJ2-3 | TRBV27 | CASSLTEQADTQYF
TRBJ2-5 | TRBV15 | CATSRDHPAGAPETQYF
TRBJ2-3 | TRBV12-3/TRBV12-4 | CASSFRRAQADTQYF
TRBJ2-2 | TRBV7-8 | CASSRVRVRTGELFF
TRBJ2-7 | TRBV7-3 | CASSFSAGSEQYF
TRBJ2-1 | TRBV10-3 | CAIKMGLAGDNEQFF
TRBJ1-1 | TRBV12-3/TRBV12-4 | CASSFAHRSSEAFF
TRBJ2-3 | TRBV6-1 | CAARKDRYNTQYF
TRBJ2-2 | TRBV6-1 | CASSLRGELNTGELFF
TRBJ2-6 | TRBV11-1 | CASSLAPAGSSGANVLTF
TRBJ2-1 | TRBV24-1 | CATSDNPGLASQSSYNEQFF
TRBJ2-2 | TRBV6-5 | CASRRGTGTLNTGELFF
TRBJ1-4 | TRBV12-3/TRBV12-4 | CASSLVPGGREKLFF
TRBJ2-3 | TRBV10-3 | CAISGLAGAGTDTQYF
TRBJ1-1 | TRBV5-1 | CASKSPTEAFF
TRBJ1-6 | TRBV12-5 | CASGPDSGSSYNSPLHF
TRBJ2-3 | TRBV29-1 | CSGVRDSDTQYF
TRBJ2-5 | TRBV18 | CASSLDSREWTQYF
TRBJ1-3 | TRBV28 | CASSHGTGGSGNTIYF
TRBJ1-1 | TRBV13 | CASSGFRANTEAFF
TRBJ2-2 | TRBV5-4 | CASSLAGRAGELFF
TRBJ2-1 | TRBV20-1 | CSARDPGTFSYNEQFF
TRBJ1-2 | TRBV12-3/TRBV12-4 | CASSLVAGGSLYGYTF
TRBJ1-5 | TRBV20-1 | CSAPDSEKFQPQHF
TRBJ2-1 | TRBV12-3/TRBV12-4 | CASSLAGGVGNEQFF
TRBJ1-1 | TRBV7-2 | CASSLSRENTEAFF
TRBJ1-1 | TRBV27 | CASSDGTVNTEAFF
TRBJ2-7 | TRBV6-5 | CASSYSERATYEQYF
TRBJ2-5 | TRBV12-3/TRBV12-4 | CASSLGRRFGGETQYF
TRBJ1-1 | TRBV7-9 | CASTGSGRNTEAFF
TRBJ1-2 | TRBV3-1 | CASSQGGGGPLMRGYTF
TRBJ1-1 | TRBV27 | CASSRRGRNTEAFF
TRBJ2-2 | TRBV10-1 | CASSPIPSGRGTGELFF
TRBJ2-1 | TRBV16 | CASSQSNRNEQFF
TRBJ2-3 | TRBV15 | CATSFARADGTDTQYF
TRBJ2-1 | TRBV6-1 | CASSPGLSGWVSYNEQFF
TRBJ1-5 | TRBV5-1 | CASSLEGSNQPQHF
TRBJ2-5 | TRBV20-1 | CSASVSLPGETQYF
TRBJ2-7 | TRBV7-2 | CASSQGEGWREQYF